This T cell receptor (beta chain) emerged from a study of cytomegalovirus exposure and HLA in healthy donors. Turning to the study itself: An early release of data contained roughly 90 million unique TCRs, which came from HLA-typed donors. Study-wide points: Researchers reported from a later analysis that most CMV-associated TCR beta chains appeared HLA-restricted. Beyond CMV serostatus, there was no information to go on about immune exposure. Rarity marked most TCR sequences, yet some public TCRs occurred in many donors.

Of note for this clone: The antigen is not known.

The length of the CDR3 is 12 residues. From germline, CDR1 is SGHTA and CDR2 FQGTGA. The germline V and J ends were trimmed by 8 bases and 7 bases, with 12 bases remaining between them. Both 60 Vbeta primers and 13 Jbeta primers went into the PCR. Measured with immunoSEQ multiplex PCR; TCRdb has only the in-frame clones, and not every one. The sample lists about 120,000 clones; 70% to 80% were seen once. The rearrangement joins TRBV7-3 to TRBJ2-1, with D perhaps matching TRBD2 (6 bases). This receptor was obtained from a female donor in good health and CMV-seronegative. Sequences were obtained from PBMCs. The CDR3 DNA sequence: TGTGCCAGCGGGGAGGCGGGGAATGAGCAGTTCTTC. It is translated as CASGEAGNEQFF.